This T cell receptor (beta chain) was captured in a study of T cells after yellow fever vaccination. This clonotype was seen only a few times. TCRdb re-analysed the 5' RACE reads in MiXCR, keeping a single row per CDR3 protein. Among some 560,000 distinct CDR3 sequences listed, roughly 21% were seen once. J was trimmed by 6 bases and V by 2 bases; bases with no gene match: 5. Germline values: CDR1 SGHNT, CDR2 YENEEA. The CDR3 length is 15 residues. Sequencing used PBMCs, obtained 15 days after the yellow fever booster vaccination. The chain employs TRBV11-3 and TRBJ2-2; 8 bases agree with TRBD2. The clonotype was recovered from a man younger than 45 who received the YFV17D yellow fever vaccine. The CDR3 region has the DNA TGTGCCAGCAGCTTAAGCGGGAGTGGGTCCGGGGAGCTGTTTTTT. It is translated as CASSLSGSGSGELFF.